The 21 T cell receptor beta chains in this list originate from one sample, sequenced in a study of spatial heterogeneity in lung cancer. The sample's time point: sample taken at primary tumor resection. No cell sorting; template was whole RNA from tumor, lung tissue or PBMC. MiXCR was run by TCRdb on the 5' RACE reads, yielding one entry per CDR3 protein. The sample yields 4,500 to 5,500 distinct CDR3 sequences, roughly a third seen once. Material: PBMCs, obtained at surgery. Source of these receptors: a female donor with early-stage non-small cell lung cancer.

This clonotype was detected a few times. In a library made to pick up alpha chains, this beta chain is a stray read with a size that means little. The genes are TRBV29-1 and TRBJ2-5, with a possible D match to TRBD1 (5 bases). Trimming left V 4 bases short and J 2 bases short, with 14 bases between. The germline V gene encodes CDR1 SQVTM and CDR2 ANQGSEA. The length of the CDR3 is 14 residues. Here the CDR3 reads CSVAGRVRQETQYF. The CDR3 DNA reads TGCAGCGTTGCGGGCAGGGTCCGGCAAGAGACCCAGTACTTC. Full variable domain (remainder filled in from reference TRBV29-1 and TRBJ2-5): SAVISQKPSRDICQRGTSLTIQCQVDSQVTMMFWYRQQPGQSLTLIATANQGSEATYESGFVIDKFPISRPNLTFSTLTVSNMSPEDSSIYLCSVAGRVRQETQYFGPGTRLLVL.

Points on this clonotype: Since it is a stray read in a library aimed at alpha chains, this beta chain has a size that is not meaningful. The DNA of the CDR3 is TGCGCCAGCAGCTCTTCTAGCGGGGTGTTGAACATTCAGTACTTC. Its protein product is CASSSSSGVLNIQYF. This chain uses TRBV5-1 with TRBJ2-4, with 9 bases aligning to TRBD2. This CDR3 is built from 15 residues. The J segment lost 7 bases and the V segment lost 3 bases, leaving 8 bases of the junction unmatched. CDR1 is SGHRS, CDR2 YFSETQ, per germline.

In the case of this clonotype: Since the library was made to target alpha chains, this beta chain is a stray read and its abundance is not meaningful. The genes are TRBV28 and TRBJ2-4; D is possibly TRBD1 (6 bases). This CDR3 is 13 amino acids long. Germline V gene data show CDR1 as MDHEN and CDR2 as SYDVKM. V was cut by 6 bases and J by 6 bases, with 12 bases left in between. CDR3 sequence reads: CASRPGRGNIQYF. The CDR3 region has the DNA TGTGCCAGCAGGCCGGGCAGGGGAAACATTCAGTACTTC.

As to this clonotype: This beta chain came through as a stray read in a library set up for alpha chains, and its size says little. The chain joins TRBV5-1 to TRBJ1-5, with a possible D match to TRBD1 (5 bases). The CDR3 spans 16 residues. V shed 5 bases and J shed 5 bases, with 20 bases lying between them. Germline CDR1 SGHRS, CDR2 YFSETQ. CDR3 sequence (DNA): TGCGCCAGCAGTTCCCACCCGGGGCAGTTTTATCAGCCCCAGCATTTT. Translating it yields CASSSHPGQFYQPQHF.

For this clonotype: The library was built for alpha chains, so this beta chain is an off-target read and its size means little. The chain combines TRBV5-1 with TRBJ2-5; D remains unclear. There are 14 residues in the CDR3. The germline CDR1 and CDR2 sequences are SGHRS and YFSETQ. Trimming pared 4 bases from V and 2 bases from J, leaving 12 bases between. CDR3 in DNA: TGCGCCAGCAGCATTTGGGCCGAACAAGAGACCCAGTACTTC. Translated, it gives CASSIWAEQETQYF.

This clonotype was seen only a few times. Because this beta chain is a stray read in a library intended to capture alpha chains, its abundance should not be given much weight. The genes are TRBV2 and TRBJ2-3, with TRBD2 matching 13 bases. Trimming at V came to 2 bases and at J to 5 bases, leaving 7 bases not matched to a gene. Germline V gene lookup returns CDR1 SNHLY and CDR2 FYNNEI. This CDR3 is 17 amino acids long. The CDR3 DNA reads TGTGCCAGCAGTGAATCAGGGACTAGCGGGGAGAAAGATACGCAGTATTTT. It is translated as CASSESGTSGEKDTQYF.

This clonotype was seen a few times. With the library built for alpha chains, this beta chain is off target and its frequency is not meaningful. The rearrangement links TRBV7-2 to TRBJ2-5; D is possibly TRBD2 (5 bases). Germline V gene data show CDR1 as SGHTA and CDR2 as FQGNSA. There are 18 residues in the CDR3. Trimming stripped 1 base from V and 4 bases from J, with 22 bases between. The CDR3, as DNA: TGTGCCAGCAGCTTAGGTCCTAGCTCTAAAAGCGGAATAGAGACCCAGTACTTC. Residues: CASSLGPSSKSGIETQYF.

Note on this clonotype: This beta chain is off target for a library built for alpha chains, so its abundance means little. The CDR3 DNA reads as TGTGCCAGCAGTATCCTAACAGGGAGAAGAGGCGAGCAGTACTTC. As protein: CASSILTGRRGEQYF. The V call is TRBV2, the J call TRBJ2-7, with D possibly TRBD1 on 6 matching bases. CDR3 size: 15 residues. Germline CDR1 SNHLY, CDR2 FYNNEI. Trimming left V 5 bases short and J 6 bases short, with 20 bases between. The entire variable domain, with the rest obtained from reference TRBV2 and TRBJ2-7, is as follows: EPEVTQTPSHQVTQMGQEVILRCVPISNHLYFYWYRQILGQKVEFLVSFYNNEISEKSEIFDDQFSVERPDGSNFTLKIRSTKLEDSAMYFCASSILTGRRGEQYFGPGTRLTVT.

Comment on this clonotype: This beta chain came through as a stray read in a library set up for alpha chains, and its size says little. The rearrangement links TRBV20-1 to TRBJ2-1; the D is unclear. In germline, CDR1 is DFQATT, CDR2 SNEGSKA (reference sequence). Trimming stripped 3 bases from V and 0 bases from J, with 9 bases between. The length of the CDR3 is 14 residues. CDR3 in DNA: TGCAGTGCTAGTCTGCAGAGCTCCTACAATGAGCAGTTCTTC. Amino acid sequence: CSASLQSSYNEQFF.

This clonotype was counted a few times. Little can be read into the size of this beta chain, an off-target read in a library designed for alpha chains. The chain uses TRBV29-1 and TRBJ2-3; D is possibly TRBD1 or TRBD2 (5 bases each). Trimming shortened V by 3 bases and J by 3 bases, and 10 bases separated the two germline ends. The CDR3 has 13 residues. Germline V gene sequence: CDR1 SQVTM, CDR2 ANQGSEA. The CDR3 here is CSVDGRETDTQYF. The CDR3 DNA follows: TGCAGCGTTGATGGCAGGGAGACAGATACGCAGTATTTT.

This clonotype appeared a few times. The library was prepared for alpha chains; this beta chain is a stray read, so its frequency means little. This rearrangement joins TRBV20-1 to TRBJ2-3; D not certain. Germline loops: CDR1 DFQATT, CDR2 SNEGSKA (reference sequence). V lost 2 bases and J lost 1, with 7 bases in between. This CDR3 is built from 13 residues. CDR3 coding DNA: TGCAGTGCTAGACCCGTGGGCACAGATACGCAGTATTTT. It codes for CSARPVGTDTQYF.

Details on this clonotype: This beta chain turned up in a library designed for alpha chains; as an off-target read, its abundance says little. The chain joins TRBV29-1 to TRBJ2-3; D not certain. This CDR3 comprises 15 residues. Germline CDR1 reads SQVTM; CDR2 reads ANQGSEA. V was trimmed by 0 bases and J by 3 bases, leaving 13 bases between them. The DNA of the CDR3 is TGCAGCGTTGAAGATCGAACGGTGGCGACAGATACGCAGTATTTT. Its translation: CSVEDRTVATDTQYF.

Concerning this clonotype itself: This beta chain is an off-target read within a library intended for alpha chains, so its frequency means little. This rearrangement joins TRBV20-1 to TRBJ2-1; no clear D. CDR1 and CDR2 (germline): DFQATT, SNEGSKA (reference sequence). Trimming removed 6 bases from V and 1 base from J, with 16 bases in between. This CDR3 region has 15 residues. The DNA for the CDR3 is TGCAGTGCCGTCTCCTTCTGGGGTTCCTACAATGAGCAGTTCTTC. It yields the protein CSAVSFWGSYNEQFF.

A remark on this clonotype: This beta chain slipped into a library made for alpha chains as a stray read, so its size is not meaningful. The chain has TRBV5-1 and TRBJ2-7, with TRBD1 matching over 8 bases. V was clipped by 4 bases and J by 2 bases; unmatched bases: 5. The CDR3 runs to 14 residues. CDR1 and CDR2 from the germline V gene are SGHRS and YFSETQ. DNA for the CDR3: TGCGCCAGCAGCCCCGACAGGGGTCCCTACGAGCAGTACTTC. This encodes CASSPDRGPYEQYF. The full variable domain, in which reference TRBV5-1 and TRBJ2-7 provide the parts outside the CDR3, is KAGVTQTPRYLIKTRGQQVTLSCSPISGHRSVSWYQQTPGQGLQFLFEYFSETQRNKGNFPGRFSGRQFSNSRSEMNVSTLELGDSALYLCASSPDRGPYEQYFGPGTRLTVT.

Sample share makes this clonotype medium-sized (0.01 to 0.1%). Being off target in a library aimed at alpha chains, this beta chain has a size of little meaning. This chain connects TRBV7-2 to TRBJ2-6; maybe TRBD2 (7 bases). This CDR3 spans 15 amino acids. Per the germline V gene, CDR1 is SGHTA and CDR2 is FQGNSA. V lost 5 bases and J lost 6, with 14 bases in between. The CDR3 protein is CASSLRGGQANVLTF. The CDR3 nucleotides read TGTGCCAGCAGCCTCCGCGGGGGCCAGGCCAACGTCCTGACTTTC.

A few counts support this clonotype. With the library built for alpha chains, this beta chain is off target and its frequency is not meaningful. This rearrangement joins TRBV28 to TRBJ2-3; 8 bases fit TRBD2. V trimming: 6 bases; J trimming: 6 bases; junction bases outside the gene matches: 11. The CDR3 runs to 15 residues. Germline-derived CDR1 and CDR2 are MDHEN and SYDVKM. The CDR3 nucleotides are TGTGCCAGCAGGACCGGGGGGGGCAGCGCGGATACGCAGTATTTT. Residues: CASRTGGGSADTQYF.

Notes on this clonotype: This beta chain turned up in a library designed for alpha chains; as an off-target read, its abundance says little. CDR3 sequence: CASSGNRGSKFF. Written as DNA, the CDR3 is TGTGCCAGCAGCGGTAATCGGGGATCCAAGTTCTTC. V usage is TRBV2 and J usage is TRBJ2-1; D might be TRBD2 (5 bases). With 6 bases removed from V and 14 bases from J, the gap between germline ends came to 17 bases. The CDR3 is made up of 12 amino acids. Germline CDR1 SNHLY, CDR2 FYNNEI.

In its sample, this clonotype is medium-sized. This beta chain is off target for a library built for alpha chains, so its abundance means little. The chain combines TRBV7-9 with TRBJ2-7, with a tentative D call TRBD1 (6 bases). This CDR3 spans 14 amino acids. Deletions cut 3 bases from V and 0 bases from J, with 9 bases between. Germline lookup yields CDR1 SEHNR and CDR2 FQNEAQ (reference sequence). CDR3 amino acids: CASSLGASSYEQYF. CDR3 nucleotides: TGTGCCAGCAGCTTGGGGGCGTCCTCCTACGAGCAGTACTTC.

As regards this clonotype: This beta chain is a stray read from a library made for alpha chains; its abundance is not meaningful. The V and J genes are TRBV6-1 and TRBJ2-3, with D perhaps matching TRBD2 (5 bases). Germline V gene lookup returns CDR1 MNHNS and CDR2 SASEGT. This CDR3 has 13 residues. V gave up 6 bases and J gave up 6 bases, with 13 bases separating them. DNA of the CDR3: TGTGCCAGCAGCCGAGTACGGGGTGATACGCAGTATTTT. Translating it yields CASSRVRGDTQYF.

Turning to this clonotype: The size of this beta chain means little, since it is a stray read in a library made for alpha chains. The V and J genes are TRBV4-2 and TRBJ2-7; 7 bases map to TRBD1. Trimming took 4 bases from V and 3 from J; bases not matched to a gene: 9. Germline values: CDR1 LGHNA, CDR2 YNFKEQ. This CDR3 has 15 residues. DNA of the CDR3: TGTGCCAGCAGCCCTGTACAGGGGTCTGACTACGAGCAGTACTTC. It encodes CASSPVQGSDYEQYF.

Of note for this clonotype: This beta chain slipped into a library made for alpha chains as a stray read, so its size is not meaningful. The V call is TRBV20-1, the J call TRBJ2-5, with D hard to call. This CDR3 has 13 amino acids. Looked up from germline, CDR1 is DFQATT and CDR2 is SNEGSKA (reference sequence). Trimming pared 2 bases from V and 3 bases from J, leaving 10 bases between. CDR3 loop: CSARKDPKETQYF. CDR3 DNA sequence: TGCAGTGCTAGAAAAGATCCCAAAGAGACCCAGTACTTC.